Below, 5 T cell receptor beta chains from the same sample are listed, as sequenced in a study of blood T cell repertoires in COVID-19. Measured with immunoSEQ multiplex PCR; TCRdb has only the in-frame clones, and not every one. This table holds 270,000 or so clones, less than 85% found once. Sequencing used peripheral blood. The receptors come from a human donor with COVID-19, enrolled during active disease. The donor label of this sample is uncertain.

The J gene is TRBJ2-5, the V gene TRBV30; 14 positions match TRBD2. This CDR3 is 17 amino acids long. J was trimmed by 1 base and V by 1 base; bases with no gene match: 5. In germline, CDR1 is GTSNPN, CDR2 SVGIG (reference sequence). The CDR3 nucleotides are TGTGCCTGGAGTGCGGGACTAGCGGGAGTGAGCCAAGAGACCCAGTACTTC. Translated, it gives CAWSAGLAGVSQETQYF.

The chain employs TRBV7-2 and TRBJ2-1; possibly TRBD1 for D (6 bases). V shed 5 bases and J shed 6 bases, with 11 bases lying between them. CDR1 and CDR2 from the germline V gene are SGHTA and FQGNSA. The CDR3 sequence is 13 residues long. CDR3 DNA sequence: TGTGCCAGCAGCCGGGACATCGTCAATGAGCAGTTCTTC. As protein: CASSRDIVNEQFF.

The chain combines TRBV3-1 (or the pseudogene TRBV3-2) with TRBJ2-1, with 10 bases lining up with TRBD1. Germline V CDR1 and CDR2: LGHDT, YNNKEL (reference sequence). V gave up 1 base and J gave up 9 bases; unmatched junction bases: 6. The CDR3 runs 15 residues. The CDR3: CASSQAERTGGEQFF. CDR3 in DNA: TGTGCCAGCAGCCAAGCGGAGAGGACAGGGGGTGAGCAGTTCTTC.

The CDR3 bases are TGCGCCAGTGAATCCGGGACAGGGGACTATGGCTACACCTTC. It translates to CASESGTGDYGYTF. The chain couples TRBV5-1 to TRBJ1-2; 10 bases are shared with TRBD1. CDR3 length: 14 amino acids. Germline V gene sequence: CDR1 SGHRS, CDR2 YFSETQ. Unmatched junction bases numbered 7, after V lost 8 bases and J lost 3 bases.

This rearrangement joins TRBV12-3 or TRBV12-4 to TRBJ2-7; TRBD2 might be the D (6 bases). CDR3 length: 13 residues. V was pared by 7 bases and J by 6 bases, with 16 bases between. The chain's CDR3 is CASTPGSGLEQYF. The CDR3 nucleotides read TGTGCCAGCACCCCGGGGAGCGGGCTCGAGCAGTACTTC.